This TCR beta chain was captured by sequencing in a study of OX40 agonist ivuxolimab in advanced cancers. About the research overall: Treatment received earlier with anti-PD-1, anti-PD-L1 or anti-CTLA-4 agents was allowed, and less than 45% had some. Partial responses occurred in Three dose-escalation patients, one with hepatocellular carcinoma and two with cutaneous melanoma. Study outcomes and limitations: Antigen targets of the expanded peripheral T cells went undetermined. The study found that CD8+ T cells averaged more expanded clones than CD4+.

The CDR3 sequence is 13 residues long. Per the germline V gene, CDR1 is GTSNPN and CDR2 is SVGIG (reference sequence). Generated by immunoSEQ multiplex PCR, the TCRdb table keeps only in-frame clones and is missing some. The repertoire holds fewer than 65,000 clones, 90% seen once, with roughly 4.5% in the top ten. On this clone itself: What it binds is not known.

The sample consisted of CD4+ or CD8+ T cells sorted from blood, taken in a trial of the OX40 agonist ivuxolimab. The receptor was isolated from an adult with an advanced solid tumor such as melanoma, head and neck, liver or kidney cancer. The chain recombines TRBV30 with TRBJ2-5; the D gene is possibly TRBD1 (6 bases). The CDR3 region is CGAGRGSWETQYF. CDR3 nucleotides: TGTGGGGCGGGCAGGGGCAGCTGGGAGACCCAGTACTTC.